Below, 7 T cell receptor beta chains from the same sample are listed, as sequenced in a study of CD8+CD57+ T cells in acquired aplastic anemia. The patients chosen for sequencing had shown expansion of CD8+CD57+ cells (detected by flow cytometry). Researchers used genomic DNA as the template to profile TCR beta VDJ and CDR3. TCRdb reprocessed the reads with MiXCR, giving one entry per CDR3 protein. The table includes just over 450,000 distinct CDR3 sequences, around 30% detected once. Sequencing was performed on sorted CD4+, CD8+, or CD8+CD57+ T cells (not recorded which) from PBMCs. The source of these receptors is a human donor with aplastic anemia.

This clonotype has more than one count but fewer than ten. The chain employs TRBV2 and TRBJ2-7; D unresolved. CDR1 and CDR2 (germline): SNHLY, FYNNEI. There are 13 residues in the CDR3. The germline V and J ends were trimmed by 5 bases and 6 bases, with 14 bases remaining between them. The CDR3 nucleotides read TGTGCCAGCAGTTTAGTGGGAATCGGCGAGCAGTACTTC. It encodes CASSLVGIGEQYF. Combining the CDR3 with reference TRBV2 and TRBJ2-7 gives the whole variable domain EPEVTQTPSHQVTQMGQEVILRCVPISNHLYFYWYRQILGQKVEFLVSFYNNEISEKSEIFDDQFSVERPDGSNFTLKIRSTKLEDSAMYFCASSLVGIGEQYFGPGTRLTVT.

This chain connects TRBV5-4 to TRBJ2-3, with TRBD2 matching 12 bases. Germline V gene data show CDR1 as SGHNT and CDR2 as YYREEE (reference sequence). The CDR3 runs 18 residues. The V and J ends lost 0 bases and 0 bases, in that order; junction bases with no gene match: 5. CDR3 nucleotides: TGTGCCAGCAGCTTGGCCCTAGCGGGGGGGTCTAGCACAGATACGCAGTATTTT. It is translated as CASSLALAGGSSTDTQYF.

On this clonotype itself: With a much larger clone just one base away, this may be a read error. No conserved phenylalanine or tryptophan is present at the end of the CDR3, so a read error is the likely explanation. The chain recombines TRBV20-1 with TRBJ2-7; 7 bases line up with TRBD1. This CDR3 contains 13 residues. V shed 6 bases, J shed 1 base, and the junction held 6 bases outside the gene matches. Germline assignment: CDR1 DFQATT and CDR2 SNEGSKA (reference sequence). The CDR3 sequence: CSALQGLSYEQYL. The CDR3 DNA reads as TGCAGTGCACTACAGGGGTTGTCCTACGAGCAGTACCTC.

This clonotype was counted many times. The rearrangement joins TRBV5-5 to TRBJ1-5, with 10 nucleotides matching TRBD1. The CDR3 covers 15 residues. Per germline, CDR1 SGHKS and CDR2 YYEKEE (reference sequence). V was clipped by 4 bases and J by 6 bases; unmatched bases: 7. The CDR3 here is CASSLGTGDAQPQHF. In DNA form, the CDR3 reads TGTGCCAGCAGCCTCGGGACAGGGGACGCTCAGCCCCAGCATTTT.

The chain recombines TRBV11-2 with TRBJ1-2; TRBD1 might be the D (6 bases). V lost 4 bases and J 2 bases, leaving 23 bases between the germline ends. Germline V gene lookup returns CDR1 SGHAT and CDR2 FQNNGV. The CDR3 spans 18 residues. The CDR3 region has the DNA TGTGCCAGCAGCTCGAACACTGAATCGACAGGTTCAAACTATGGCTACACCTTC. Its translation is CASSSNTESTGSNYGYTF.

This clonotype was detected ten times or more. The chain joins TRBV19 to TRBJ2-3; D gene unclear. The CDR3 is 13 residues long. Germline loops: CDR1 LNHDA, CDR2 SQIVND (reference sequence). Trimming stripped 9 bases from V and 2 bases from J, with 12 bases between. As DNA, the CDR3 is TGTGCCAGGGAACATGCCGCCACAGATACGCAGTATTTT. Amino acid sequence: CAREHAATDTQYF.

This clonotype was counted a few times. The chain links TRBV6-1 to TRBJ1-1, with TRBD1 matching 8 bases. The germline CDR1 and CDR2 sequences are MNHNS and SASEGT. The CDR3 has 15 amino acids. After removal of 5 bases from V and 1 base from J, the junction contained 6 bases not matched to a gene. The DNA of the CDR3 is TGTGCCAGCAGTCCAGACAGGGGCGGGAACACTGAAGCTTTCTTT. It encodes CASSPDRGGNTEAFF.